One and the same sample provided the 5 T cell receptor beta chains below, sequenced in a study of blood T cell repertoires in COVID-19. Assay: immunoSEQ multiplex PCR; the TCRdb copy retains only in-frame clones and omits some. This table has roughly 52,000 clones, 87% appearing once. The sequenced sample was peripheral blood. These receptors came from a man aged 50-59 years with acute or convalescent COVID-19.

This chain links TRBV21-1 with TRBJ1-4; the table gives TRBD1 as D, unverified against the DNA. TRBV21-1 is given as a pseudogene. CDR3 length: 15 residues. The CDR3 loop is CASSKPGHANEKLFF. The CDR3 DNA sequence: TGTGCCAGCAGCAAACCGGGACACGCTAATGAAAAACTGTTTTTT.

The chain joins TRBV19 to TRBJ1-5; 9 positions match TRBD1. Germline V lookup: CDR1 LNHDA, CDR2 SQIVND (reference sequence). The junction had 15 bases not matched to a gene; V was cut back by 7 bases and J by 2 bases. This CDR3 region has 18 residues. DNA for the CDR3: TGTGCCAGTACTTCCCGGACAGGGGTTAGATCCGGCAATCAGCCCCAGCATTTT. The encoded protein is CASTSRTGVRSGNQPQHF.

This sequence joins TRBV3-1 (or the pseudogene TRBV3-2) and TRBJ2-3; weak D call: TRBD1 (6 bases). Deletions cut 0 bases from V and 4 bases from J, with 14 bases between. Germline V gene sequence: CDR1 LGHDT, CDR2 YNNKEL (reference sequence). The CDR3 contains 16 residues. The CDR3 bases are TGTGCCAGCAGCCAAGAGGGGGCAGGGGAGCCAGATACGCAGTATTTT. Translating it yields CASSQEGAGEPDTQYF.

V is TRBV6-5 and J is TRBJ2-1; tentative D call: TRBD2 (6 bases). CDR3 length: 11 amino acids. Germline V gene lookup returns CDR1 MNHEY and CDR2 SVGAGI. Deletions cut 6 bases from V and 12 bases from J, with 12 bases between. The CDR3 here is CASRWGLAQFF. DNA of the CDR3: TGTGCCAGCAGATGGGGACTTGCGCAGTTCTTC.

This clone was seen once. The chain uses TRBV5-6 and TRBJ1-4; perhaps TRBD1 as D (6 bases). The CDR3 consists of 14 residues. V was clipped by 5 bases and J by 4 bases, with 12 bases between them. Germline CDR1 reads SGHDT; CDR2 reads YYEEEE. CDR3 amino acids: CASRLLQGNEKLFF. The CDR3 DNA sequence: TGTGCCAGCAGGTTACTACAGGGTAATGAAAAACTGTTTTTT.